This T cell receptor beta chain comes out of a study of cytomegalovirus exposure and HLA in healthy donors. Researchers ran the PCR with 60 Vbeta and 13 Jbeta primers. The data were produced by immunoSEQ multiplex PCR, yet TCRdb's version contains in-frame clones alone and is incomplete. The sample has roughly 82,000 clones, 72% seen once. The sample holds a few counts of this clone. The sequence was collected from a woman aged 40 to 50 in good health and CMV-seropositive. Sequenced material: PBMCs.

For the CDR3, the DNA is TGTGCCAGCAGTGAGGTAGGCGGTCAGCCCCAGCATTTT. Its translation: CASSEVGGQPQHF. The chain couples TRBV2 to TRBJ1-5; D is unresolved. Germline lookup yields CDR1 SNHLY and CDR2 FYNNEI. V shed 3 bases and J shed 6 bases, with 9 bases lying between them. The CDR3 runs 13 residues.